The clone carrying this TCR beta chain turned up a few times. Its antigen remains unknown. Patients showing uncontrolled infection, other autoimmune disease, pregnancy or lactation were ineligible. Each diagnosis drew on symptoms, thyroxine, TRAb, thyroid ultrasound and orbital computed tomography findings. The sample originates from a study of T cells in Graves' hyperthyroidism and ophthalmopathy. Findings of the study overall: Researchers report that a 13 V-J model separated ophthalmopathy from stable hyperthyroidism. Most thyroid clonotypes that were expanded above 0.001 also turned up in blood.

There were TCR beta CDR3 regions amplified from RNA transcripts. HTBI primers drove first-round RT-PCR of the TCR CDR3. TCRdb fed the multiplex PCR reads into MiXCR, producing one record per CDR3 protein. The data hold about 500,000 distinct CDR3 sequences, with about 16% observed a single time. Specimen: blood. The sequence derives from a woman in her 30s with Graves' ophthalmopathy.

This chain's CDR3 is CSARVTNTGELFF. Here the CDR3 DNA reads TGCAGTGCTAGAGTCACGAACACCGGGGAGCTGTTTTTT. The chain has TRBV20-1 and TRBJ2-2; no firm D call. V shed 1 base and J shed 0 bases, with 3 bases lying between them. Per germline, CDR1 DFQATT and CDR2 SNEGSKA (reference sequence). The CDR3 has 13 amino acids.